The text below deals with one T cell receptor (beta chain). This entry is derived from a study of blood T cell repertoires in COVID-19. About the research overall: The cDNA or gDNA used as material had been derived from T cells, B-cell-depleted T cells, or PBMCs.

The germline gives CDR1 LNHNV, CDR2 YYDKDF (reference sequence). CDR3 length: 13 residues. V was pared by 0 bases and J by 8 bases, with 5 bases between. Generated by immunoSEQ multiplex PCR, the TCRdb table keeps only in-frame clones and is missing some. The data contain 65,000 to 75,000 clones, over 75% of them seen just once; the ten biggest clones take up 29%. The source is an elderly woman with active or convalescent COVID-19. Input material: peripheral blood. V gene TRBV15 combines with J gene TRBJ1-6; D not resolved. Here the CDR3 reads CATSRDLYSPLHF. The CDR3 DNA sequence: TGTGCCACCAGCAGAGATCTTTATTCACCCCTCCACTTT.